The text below deals with one T cell receptor (beta chain). The data stem from a study of technical replicates of blood from a handful of donors. The protocol was immunoSEQ multiplex PCR, while the TCRdb copy is restricted to in-frame clones and leaves out a portion. The sample includes around 80,000 clones, 90% to 95% of them seen just once. The sample was T cells isolated from PBMCs. The source is a human donor in good health.

Written as DNA, the CDR3 is TGTGCCAGCAGTTTAGTGCAGGGTGACCAGCCCCAGCATTTT. The encoded protein is CASSLVQGDQPQHF. This chain links TRBV27 with TRBJ1-5, with a weak D call TRBD1 (5 bases). Germline V gene data show CDR1 as MNHEY and CDR2 as SMNVEV (reference sequence). The CDR3 runs to 14 residues. The V gene lost 2 bases and the J gene lost 7 bases, with 12 bases spanning the gap.